The sequence of this T cell receptor (beta chain) was determined in a study of T cell responses to AZD1222 COVID-19 vaccine. Germline CDR1 reads MNHNY; CDR2 reads SVGAGI (reference sequence). With 5 bases clipped from V and 0 bases from J, the junction kept 3 bases outside the gene matches. The CDR3 is 15 amino acids. This clone was seen a single time. Some clones are missing from TCRdb's copy, which holds only in-frame ones; the method was immunoSEQ multiplex PCR. This sample has more than 150,000 clones, with 92% found just once. Specimen: peripheral blood, collected on day 0 of AZD1222 vaccination. The receptor was isolated from an adult in good health. The rearrangement joins TRBV6-6 to TRBJ2-2; 7 bases match TRBD1. DNA of the CDR3: TGTGCCAGCAGTAGACAGGGTACGAACACCGGGGAGCTGTTTTTT. Its translation: CASSRQGTNTGELFF.